Listed below are T cell receptor beta chains from one sample, sequenced in a study of blood T cell repertoires in COVID-19. TCRdb keeps only in-frame clones here, not all; method: immunoSEQ multiplex PCR. Among around 250,000 clones listed, less than 85% were seen once. Source material: peripheral blood. All receptors derive from a woman younger than 30 with acute or convalescent COVID-19. Each CDR3 is given with its conserved first and last residue. The D gene is left open where the match is weak. Only some rows state a clone size, as once, few, many or a class for expanded clones.

D gene | J gene | V gene | clone size | CDR3 protein | CDR3 DNA
TRBD2 | TRBJ2-3 | TRBV24-1 | - | CATAGGWEERDTQYF | TGTGCCACCGCCGGGGGGTGGGAAGAAAGGGATACGCAGTATTTT
TRBD1 | TRBJ2-1 | TRBV2 | - | CASSNEDRDPQLF | TGTGCCAGCAGTAACGAGGACAGGGACCCCCAGCTCTTC
TRBD2 | TRBJ2-7 | TRBV19 | - | CASSLRLAGTYEQYF | TGTGCCAGTAGTCTGCGACTAGCGGGGACCTACGAGCAGTACTTC
TRBD2 | TRBJ2-1 | TRBV28 | - | CASSSPTAAGGLSSYNEQFF | TGTGCCAGCAGTTCTCCTACCGCAGCGGGAGGATTGAGCTCCTACAATGAGCAGTTCTTC
TRBD1 | TRBJ1-2 | TRBV7-2 | - | CASSFPGGKGGYTF | TGTGCCAGCAGCTTTCCAGGGGGCAAGGGGGGCTACACCTTC
- | TRBJ2-2 | TRBV28 | once | CASSYPEEYGELFF | TGTGCCAGCAGTTACCCCGAGGAGTACGGGGAGCTGTTTTTT
TRBD1 | TRBJ2-2 | TRBV30 | - | CAWSTGTGTGELFF | TGTGCCTGGAGTACCGGGACAGGGACCGGGGAGCTGTTTTTT
TRBD1 | TRBJ2-1 | TRBV30 | once | CAWSRTGVAYNEQFF | TGTGCCTGGAGCCGAACAGGGGTGGCCTACAATGAGCAGTTCTTC
- | TRBJ1-6 | TRBV18 | - | CASSRTRVGNSPLHF | TGTGCCAGCTCACGCACGCGGGTAGGGAATTCACCCCTCCACTTT
TRBD2 | TRBJ2-7 | TRBV6-2/TRBV6-3 | - | CASSYSSGRTYEQYF | TGTGCCAGCAGTTACTCTAGCGGGAGGACCTACGAGCAGTACTTC
TRBD2 | TRBJ2-5 | TRBV7-8 | few | CASTNRLAAETQYF | TGTGCCAGCACCAACCGGCTAGCGGCGGAGACCCAGTACTTC
TRBD2 | TRBJ2-1 | TRBV6-5 | few | CASSRAGGRNEQFF | TGTGCCAGCAGTCGAGCGGGAGGAAGGAATGAGCAGTTCTTC
- | TRBJ2-3 | TRBV2 | - | CASSEDAGSTDTQYF | TGTGCCAGCAGTGAAGATGCAGGAAGCACAGATACGCAGTATTTT
- | TRBJ2-1 | TRBV28 | - | CASGFGSQAGEQFF | TGTGCCAGCGGGTTTGGGAGTCAGGCGGGTGAGCAGTTCTTC
TRBD1 | TRBJ1-2 | TRBV27 | - | CASREIQGDYGYTF | TGTGCCAGCAGGGAGATACAGGGGGACTATGGCTACACCTTC
- | TRBJ1-1 | TRBV11-3 | - | CASSLAGDTEAFF | TGTGCCAGCAGCCTAGCAGGGGACACTGAAGCTTTCTTT
TRBD2 | TRBJ2-1 | TRBV5-3 | - | CARSLFPSGSYNEQFF | TGTGCCAGAAGCTTGTTTCCTAGCGGGAGTTACAATGAGCAGTTCTTC
TRBD2 | TRBJ2-3 | TRBV2 | once | CASSGWGTSGRATQYF | TGTGCCAGCAGTGGATGGGGGACTAGCGGGAGAGCCACGCAGTATTTT
- | TRBJ1-1 | TRBV7-2 | few | CASSFWAGVTEAFF | TGTGCCAGCAGCTTCTGGGCAGGGGTAACTGAAGCTTTCTTT
- | TRBJ2-7 | TRBV3-1/TRBV3-2 | - | CASSQASVAYEQYF | TGTGCCAGCAGCCAGGCTAGCGTTGCCTACGAGCAGTACTTC
TRBD1 | TRBJ2-5 | TRBV24-1 | - | CATSEGGQGPGETQYF | TGTGCCACCAGTGAGGGTGGACAGGGACCGGGGGAGACCCAGTACTTC
- | TRBJ1-2 | TRBV27 | once | CASRSTRDYGYTF | TGTGCCAGCAGGTCAACACGGGACTATGGCTACACCTTC
- | TRBJ2-7 | TRBV9 | - | CASSVDGGSGQGPYEQYF | TGTGCCAGCAGCGTAGACGGGGGGTCAGGCCAGGGGCCCTACGAGCAGTACTTC
- | TRBJ2-3 | TRBV6-2/TRBV6-3 | - | CASSLSSGGTGTDTQYF | TGTGCCAGCAGTTTATCATCAGGGGGGACAGGCACAGATACGCAGTATTTT
TRBD2 | TRBJ2-7 | TRBV9 | once | CASSVSGTSGSYEQYF | TGTGCCAGCAGCGTATCCGGGACTAGCGGCTCCTACGAGCAGTACTTC
TRBD1 | TRBJ2-5 | TRBV6-5 | - | CASSYWITGVQTQYF | TGTGCCAGCAGTTACTGGATAACAGGGGTTCAGACCCAGTACTTC
- | TRBJ2-7 | TRBV6-1 | - | CASSESWQGSYEQYF | TGTGCCAGCAGTGAAAGTTGGCAGGGCTCCTACGAGCAGTACTTC
TRBD1 | TRBJ1-1 | TRBV10-2 | - | CAGRTGLNTEAFF | TGCGCCGGCCGGACAGGACTGAACACTGAAGCTTTCTTT
- | TRBJ1-2 | TRBV10-2 | - | CASSGQPSPSGDYGYTF | TGCGCCAGCAGTGGCCAGCCGTCGCCCTCCGGGGACTATGGCTACACCTTC
- | TRBJ2-2 | TRBV19 | - | CATYGRGDDTGELFF | TGTGCCACCTACGGCAGGGGGGATGACACCGGGGAGCTGTTTTTT
- | TRBJ1-1 | TRBV6-5 | - | CASSSYSNTEAFF | TGTGCCAGCAGTTCCTACTCGAACACTGAAGCTTTCTTT
- | TRBJ2-6 | TRBV20-1 | - | CSASGPGSGANVLTF | TGCAGTGCTAGTGGACCGGGCTCTGGGGCCAACGTCCTGACTTTC
- | TRBJ2-5 | TRBV3-1/TRBV3-2 | once | CASSQVGEGENGETQYF | TGTGCCAGCAGCCAAGTTGGGGAGGGGGAGAACGGGGAGACCCAGTACTTC
- | TRBJ1-2 | TRBV7-2 | - | CASRTVNYGYTF | TGTGCCAGCAGAACGGTTAACTATGGCTACACCTTC
TRBD1 | TRBJ1-6 | TRBV28 | - | CASRPDRGGNSPLHF | TGTGCCAGCAGACCCGACAGGGGAGGAAATTCACCCCTCCACTTT
TRBD1 | TRBJ1-6 | TRBV19 | - | CASRGQYNSPLHF | TGTGCCAGTAGGGGACAGTATAATTCACCCCTCCACTTT
TRBD2 | TRBJ2-1 | TRBV9 | few | CASSVGLAGYNEQFF | TGTGCCAGCAGCGTTGGACTAGCGGGGTACAATGAGCAGTTCTTC